This T cell receptor beta chain was captured by sequencing in a study of blood T cell repertoires in COVID-19. Turning to the study itself: Samples of COVID-19 (acute and convalescent) were obtained from the United States, Italy and Spain.

This clone was recorded a few times. The germline V gene has CDR1 SGHTA and CDR2 FQGNSA. The CDR3 loop spans 16 amino acids. J lost 6 bases, V lost 1 base, and 5 bases had no gene match. The assay was immunoSEQ multiplex PCR, and TCRdb's table has in-frame clones only and misses some. Of about 200,000 clones in the sample, around 90% were seen once. The receptor was isolated from a man aged 35 to 55 with acute or convalescent COVID-19. The chain uses TRBV7-2 and TRBJ2-1, with 11 bases identical to TRBD2. Sequencing used peripheral blood. The CDR3 here is CASSLVRTSGGNEQFF. The CDR3 DNA sequence: TGTGCCAGCAGCTTAGTTCGCACTAGCGGGGGCAATGAGCAGTTCTTC.